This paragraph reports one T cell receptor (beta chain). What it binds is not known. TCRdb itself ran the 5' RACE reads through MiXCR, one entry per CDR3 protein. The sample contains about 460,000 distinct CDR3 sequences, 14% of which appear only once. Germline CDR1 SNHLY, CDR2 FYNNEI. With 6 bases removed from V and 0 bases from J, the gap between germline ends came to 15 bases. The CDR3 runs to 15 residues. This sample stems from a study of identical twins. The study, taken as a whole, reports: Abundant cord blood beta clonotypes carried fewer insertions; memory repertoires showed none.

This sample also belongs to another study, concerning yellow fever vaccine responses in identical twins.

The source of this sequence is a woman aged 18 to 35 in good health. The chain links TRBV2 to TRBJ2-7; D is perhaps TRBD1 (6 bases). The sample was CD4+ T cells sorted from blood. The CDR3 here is CASSGDRSSSYEQYF. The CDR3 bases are TGTGCCAGCAGCGGCGACAGGTCGAGCTCCTACGAGCAGTACTTC.